The rows below give T cell receptor beta chains drawn from one sample of a study of radiotherapy plus CTLA-4 blockade in lung cancer. Measured with immunoSEQ multiplex PCR; TCRdb has only the in-frame clones, and not every one. The sample consists of some 90,000 clones, roughly 80% of them appearing once. Sequencing was performed on peripheral blood, taken from a patient treated with radiotherapy plus ipilimumab. The receptors come from a human donor with non-small cell lung cancer who had stable disease on radiotherapy plus ipilimumab. The CDR3 runs from the conserved cysteine through the conserved F or W.

j_gene	v_gene	CDR3aa
TRBJ1-5	TRBV27	CASRPGARGVSNQPQHF
TRBJ2-3	TRBV6-1	CASSEVPGTDTQYF
TRBJ2-7	TRBV7-9	CASSTMDREREQYF
TRBJ2-3	TRBV5-1	CASSLTSSTDTQYF
TRBJ2-7	TRBV27	CASSRGTHQVGGGEQYF
TRBJ2-2	TRBV11-2	CASSPRLAGGPVTGELFF
TRBJ2-1	TRBV11-3	CASSPRGGAVYNEQFF
TRBJ2-2	TRBV7-3	CASSRQAQGTGELFF
TRBJ2-5	TRBV6-1	CASSEAASPNSGSGRETQYF
TRBJ2-5	TRBV7-7	CASSLIELGGETQYF
TRBJ2-5	TRBV5-1	CASSLWGRETQYF
TRBJ2-7	TRBV10-1	CASSGFGQGAEEQYF
TRBJ2-7	TRBV4-1	CASSQIPGQGLSEQYF
TRBJ2-6	TRBV14	CASSQATGRAFGANVLTF
TRBJ1-6	TRBV25-1	CASIGSSYNSPLHF
TRBJ2-5	TRBV18	CASSPGLAGLETQYF
TRBJ2-3	TRBV7-9	CASSQGLRGDTQYF
TRBJ2-7	TRBV19	CASSIGLSYEQYF
TRBJ1-6	TRBV7-8	CASSPGTGFNSPLHF
TRBJ2-7	TRBV11-2	CASSSFTYEQYF
TRBJ2-2	TRBV13	CASSSPSASTGELFF
TRBJ2-2	TRBV2	CASRENRPTGELFF
TRBJ2-2	TRBV7-2	CASSPQPPSGGGTGELFF
TRBJ2-1	TRBV9	CASSASGGEQFF
TRBJ2-2	TRBV7-8	CASSLARTSGRTGELFF
TRBJ1-5	TRBV11-1	CASSLTSGGSQPQHF
TRBJ2-1	TRBV30	CAWSVQSAKEQFF
TRBJ2-5	TRBV2	CASSERRQETQYF
TRBJ2-5	TRBV7-2	CASSPGLAGGRETQYF
TRBJ2-2	TRBV5-1	CASSLAVGGNTGELFF
TRBJ2-1	TRBV6-5	CASTGAEGYNEQFF
TRBJ2-7	TRBV4-1	CASSQDHPIGAASEQYF
TRBJ2-5	TRBV5-1	CASSITGEETQYF
TRBJ1-4	TRBV28	CASSTGAAIEKLFF
TRBJ2-2	TRBV5-6	CASSYRGTGELFF
TRBJ2-5	TRBV5-1	CASSPTGGQETQYF
TRBJ2-3	TRBV5-1	CASSSLQGADTQYF
TRBJ2-4	TRBV7-9	CASSLTENIQYF
TRBJ2-7	TRBV27	CASSLKVAYEQYF
TRBJ2-1	TRBV30	CAWSVWGLAGGKGNEQFF
TRBJ2-2	TRBV4-1	CASSQNRGAGELFF
TRBJ2-7	TRBV9	CASSVEAGGIYEQYF
TRBJ2-5	TRBV5-1	CASSLVYGETQYF
TRBJ2-1	TRBV18	CASSPVPGVEFF
TRBJ2-7	TRBV28	CASRWGGGARYEQYF
TRBJ1-3	TRBV19	CASYTFSGGNTIYF
TRBJ2-3	TRBV5-1	CASSAGRSSTDTQYF